This TCR beta chain was identified in a study of spatial heterogeneity in lung cancer. Described time point: sample taken at primary tumor resection. Extraction of whole RNA from tumor, nontumor lung or frozen PBMC preceded unsorted sequencing. There are 12 residues in the CDR3. MiXCR was run by TCRdb on the 5' RACE reads, yielding one entry per CDR3 protein. This sample has some 21,000 distinct CDR3 sequences; about 4.7% occur once, and the top ten carry 6% to 7.5%. Notes on this clonotype: An end of the junction does not agree with germline; a read error may underlie this.

This TCR derives from a male donor with early-stage non-small cell lung cancer. The chain uses TRBV12-3 or TRBV12-4 and TRBJ1-2; unclear D gene. Sequences were derived from PBMCs, sampled at surgery. The CDR3 DNA is TGTGCCAGCAGTTCAGCCAACTATGACTACACCTTC. It yields the protein CASSSANYDYTF.